This T cell receptor beta chain was captured in a study of blood T cell repertoires in COVID-19 (dated by TCRdb to about 2020). Turning to the overall study: Collaborator samples came from the United States, Italy and Spain and covered acute and convalescent phases of COVID-19. The prospective study material was composed of cDNA or gDNA derived from T cells, B-cell-depleted T cells, or PBMCs. Deeply sampled blood TCRbeta repertoires from subjects exposed to, actively infected with, or recovered from COVID-19 were included in the dataset. The repertoires were released in a freely available public database meant as a resource for research on the immune response to SARS-CoV-2. Samples were obtained from the ongoing ImmuneRACE study (first 160 participants) and from 1,000 to 1,500 subjects provided by 6 global collaborators. The sample metadata nearly always contained a de-identified subject ID, COVID-19 status, age in years and sex. Where HLA class I and class II types were available, the types were taken from metadata supplied by the sample provider, not from assay-based typing. General findings and caveats noted by the study authors: The amount of clinical and demographic metadata varied by source and participant and was provided uncurated.

As regards this clone: Its antigen has not been determined. No quality values exist for individual bases; no much larger clone is one base distant.

TCRbeta CDR3 regions were amplified from genomic DNA by means of the immunoSEQ Assay, a bias-controlled multiplex PCR. As for the original processing: Within the assay, amplification of reference gene primers was used to estimate how many nucleated cells each sample contained. Sequence reads were collapsed and filtered to measure the absolute abundance of every unique TCRbeta CDR3 rearrangement. For each sample, productive Simpson clonality was calculated as the square root of Simpson's diversity index over productive rearrangements. TCRdb provides this immuneACCESS table in a form limited to in-frame rearrangements. Some clones are lacking; in checked studies, under half of them reflect an unresolved V gene, and why the rest are absent is not known. V and J calls and clone size are copied from that table; D and trimming were computed from the DNA. Here the sample has tens of thousands of clones; 75% to 90% occur a single time. The ten largest clones represent approximately 1.6% of the sample.

The collaborating institutions used their own protocols to collect whole blood in K2EDTA tubes. Collaborator samples were shipped for TCRbeta analysis as frozen whole blood, isolated PBMCs, or DNA extracted from either sample type. The sequence was obtained from a human donor with active COVID-19. The donor label of this sample is uncertain. Sample: peripheral blood.

The nucleotide sequence reads as follows: TGCAGCGTCTACTCGACAGGGAGAAGTTCCGGGGAGCTGTTTTTT. This encodes CSVYSTGRSSGELFF. The chain joins TRBV29-1 to TRBJ2-2; the junction holds 7 bases that match TRBD1. V is cut back by 6 bases and J by 6 bases, with 13 bases in the junction unmatched. As encoded in the germline V gene, CDR1 is SQVTM while CDR2 is ANQGSEA. The CDR3 covers 15 residues, taking in both the cysteine and the phenylalanine. Just CDR3 DNA is preserved here, 45 bases in frame from base 1.